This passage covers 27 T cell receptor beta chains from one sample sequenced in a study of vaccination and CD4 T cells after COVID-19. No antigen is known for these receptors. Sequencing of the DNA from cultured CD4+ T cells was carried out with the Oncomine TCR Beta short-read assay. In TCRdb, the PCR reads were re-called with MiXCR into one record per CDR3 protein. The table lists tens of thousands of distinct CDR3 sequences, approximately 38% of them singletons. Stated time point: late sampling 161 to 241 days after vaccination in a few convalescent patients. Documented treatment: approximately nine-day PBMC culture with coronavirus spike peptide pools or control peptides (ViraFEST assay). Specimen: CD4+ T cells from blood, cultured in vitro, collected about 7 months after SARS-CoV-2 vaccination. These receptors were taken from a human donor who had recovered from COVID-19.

CDR3 in DNA: TGCAGTGCTAGAGCGGCACGTGGGGACTTCAACACCGGGGAGCTGTTTTTT. Protein: CSARAARGDFNTGELFF. This chain links TRBV20-1 with TRBJ2-2; D perhaps matches TRBD2 (6 bases). CDR3 length: 17 residues. V lost 1 base and J lost 2, with 17 bases in between. Germline CDR1 and CDR2: DFQATT and SNEGSKA (reference sequence).

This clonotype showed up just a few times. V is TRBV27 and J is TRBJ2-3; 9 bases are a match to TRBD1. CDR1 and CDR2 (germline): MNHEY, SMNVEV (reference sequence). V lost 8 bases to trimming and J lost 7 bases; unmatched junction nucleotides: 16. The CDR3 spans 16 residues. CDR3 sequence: CASLRTTGGTRYTQYF. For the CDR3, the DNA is TGTGCCAGCCTACGGACGACAGGGGGTACCAGATATACGCAGTATTTT.

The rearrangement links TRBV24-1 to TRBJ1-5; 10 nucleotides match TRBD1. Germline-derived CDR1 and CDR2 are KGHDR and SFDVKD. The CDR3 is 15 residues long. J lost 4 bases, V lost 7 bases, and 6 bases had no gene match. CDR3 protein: CATRNKDRGNQPQHF. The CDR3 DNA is TGTGCCACCAGAAACAAGGACAGGGGGAATCAGCCCCAGCATTTT.

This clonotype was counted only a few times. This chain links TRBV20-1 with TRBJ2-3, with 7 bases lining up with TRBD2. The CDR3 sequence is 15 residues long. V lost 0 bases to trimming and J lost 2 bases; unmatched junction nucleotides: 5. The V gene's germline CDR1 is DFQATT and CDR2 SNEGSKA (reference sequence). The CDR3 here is CSARDRGRATDTQYF. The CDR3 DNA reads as TGCAGTGCTAGAGATCGAGGGAGGGCCACAGATACGCAGTATTTT.

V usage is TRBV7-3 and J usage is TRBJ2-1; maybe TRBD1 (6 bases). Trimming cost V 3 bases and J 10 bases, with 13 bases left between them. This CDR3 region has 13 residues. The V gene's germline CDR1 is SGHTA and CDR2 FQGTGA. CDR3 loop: CASSFTAQGEQFF. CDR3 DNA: TGTGCCAGCAGCTTTACAGCGCAGGGGGAGCAGTTCTTC.

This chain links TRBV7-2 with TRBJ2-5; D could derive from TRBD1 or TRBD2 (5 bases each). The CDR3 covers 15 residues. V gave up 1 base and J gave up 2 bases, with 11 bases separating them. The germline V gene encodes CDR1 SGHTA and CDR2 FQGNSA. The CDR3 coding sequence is TGTGCCAGCAGCTTAGGGGCCGGGACGCAAGAGACCCAGTACTTC. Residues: CASSLGAGTQETQYF. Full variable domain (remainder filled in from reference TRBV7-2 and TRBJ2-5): GAGVSQSPSNKVTEKGKDVELRCDPISGHTALYWYRQSLGQGLEFLIYFQGNSAPDKSGLPSDRFSAERTGGSVSTLTIQRTQQEDSAVYLCASSLGAGTQETQYFGPGTRLLVL.

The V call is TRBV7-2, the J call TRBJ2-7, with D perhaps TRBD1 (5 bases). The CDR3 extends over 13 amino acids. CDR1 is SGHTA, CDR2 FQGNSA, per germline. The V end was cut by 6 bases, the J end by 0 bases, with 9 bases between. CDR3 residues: CASRRDSSYEQYF. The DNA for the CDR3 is TGTGCCAGCAGGCGCGACAGCTCCTACGAGCAGTACTTC.

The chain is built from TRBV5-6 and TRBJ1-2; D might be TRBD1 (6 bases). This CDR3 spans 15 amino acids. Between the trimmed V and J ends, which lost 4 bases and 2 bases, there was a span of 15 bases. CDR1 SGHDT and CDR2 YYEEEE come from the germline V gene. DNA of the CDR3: TGTGCCAGCAGCCCCGCCGGGACACTGAACTATGGCTACACCTTC. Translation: CASSPAGTLNYGYTF.

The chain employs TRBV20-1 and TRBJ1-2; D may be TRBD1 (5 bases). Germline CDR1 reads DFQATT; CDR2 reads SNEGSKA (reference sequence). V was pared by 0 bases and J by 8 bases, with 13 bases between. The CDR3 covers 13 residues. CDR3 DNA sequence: TGCAGTGCTAGAGATCGGGGGATTTGGGGCTACACCTTC. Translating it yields CSARDRGIWGYTF.

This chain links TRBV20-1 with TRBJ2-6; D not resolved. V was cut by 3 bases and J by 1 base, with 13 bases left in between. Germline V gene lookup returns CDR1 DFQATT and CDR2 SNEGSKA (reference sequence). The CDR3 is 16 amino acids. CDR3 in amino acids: CSASPQIWSGANVLTF. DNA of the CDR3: TGCAGTGCTAGCCCACAGATCTGGTCTGGGGCCAACGTCCTGACTTTC.

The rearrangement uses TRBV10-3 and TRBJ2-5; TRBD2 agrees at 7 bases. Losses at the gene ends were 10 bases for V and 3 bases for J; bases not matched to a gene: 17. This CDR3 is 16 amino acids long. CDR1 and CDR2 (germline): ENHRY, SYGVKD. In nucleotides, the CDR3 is TGTGCCACCAGCCCCCGAACTAAGCGGGAAAAAGAGACCCAGTACTTC. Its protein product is CATSPRTKREKETQYF.

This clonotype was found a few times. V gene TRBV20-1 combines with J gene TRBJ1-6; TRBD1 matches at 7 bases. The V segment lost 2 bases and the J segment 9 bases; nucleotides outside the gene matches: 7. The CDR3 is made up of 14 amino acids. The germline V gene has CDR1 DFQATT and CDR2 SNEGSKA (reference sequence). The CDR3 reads CSARRGREGSPLHF. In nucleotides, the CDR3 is TGCAGTGCTAGAAGGGGGCGCGAAGGTTCACCCCTCCACTTT.

The CDR3 is CASSVPQGNYGYTF. The CDR3 DNA reads TGTGCCAGCAGCGTGCCCCAGGGTAACTATGGCTACACCTTC. The chain uses TRBV7-9 and TRBJ1-2; possibly TRBD1 for D (5 bases). Germline V gene lookup returns CDR1 SEHNR and CDR2 FQNEAQ (reference sequence). V dropped 5 bases and J dropped 1 base, with 11 bases sitting between them. This CDR3 has 14 amino acids.

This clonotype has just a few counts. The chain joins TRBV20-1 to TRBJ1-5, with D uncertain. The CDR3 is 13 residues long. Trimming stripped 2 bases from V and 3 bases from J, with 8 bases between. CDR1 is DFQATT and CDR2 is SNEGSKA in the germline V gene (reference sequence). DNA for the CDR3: TGCAGTGCTAGACTTGCCAACAATCAGCCCCAGCATTTT. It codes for CSARLANNQPQHF.

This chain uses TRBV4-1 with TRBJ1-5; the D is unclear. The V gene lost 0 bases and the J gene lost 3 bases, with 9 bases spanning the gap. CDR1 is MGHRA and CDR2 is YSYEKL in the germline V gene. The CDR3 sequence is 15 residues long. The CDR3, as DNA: TGCGCCAGCAGCCAAGAGGGAGTCTTCAATCAGCCCCAGCATTTT. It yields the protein CASSQEGVFNQPQHF.

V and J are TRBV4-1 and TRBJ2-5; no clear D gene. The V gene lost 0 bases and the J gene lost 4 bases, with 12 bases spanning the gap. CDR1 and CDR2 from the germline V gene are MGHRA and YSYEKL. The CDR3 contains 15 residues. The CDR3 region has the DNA TGCGCCAGCAGCCAAGAAGCTCGCGGTCTAGAGACCCAGTACTTC. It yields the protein CASSQEARGLETQYF.

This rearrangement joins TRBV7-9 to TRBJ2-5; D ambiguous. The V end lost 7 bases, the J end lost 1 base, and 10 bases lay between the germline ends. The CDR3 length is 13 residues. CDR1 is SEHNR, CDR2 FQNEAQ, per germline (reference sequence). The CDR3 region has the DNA TGTGCCAGCACCCCCCCATCCCAAGAGACCCAGTACTTC. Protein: CASTPPSQETQYF.

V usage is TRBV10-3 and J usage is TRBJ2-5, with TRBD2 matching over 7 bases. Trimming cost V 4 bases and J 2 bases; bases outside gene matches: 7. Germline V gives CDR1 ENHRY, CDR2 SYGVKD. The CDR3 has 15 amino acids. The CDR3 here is CAISGTRAGQETQYF. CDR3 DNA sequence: TGTGCCATCAGTGGGACTAGAGCGGGTCAAGAGACCCAGTACTTC.

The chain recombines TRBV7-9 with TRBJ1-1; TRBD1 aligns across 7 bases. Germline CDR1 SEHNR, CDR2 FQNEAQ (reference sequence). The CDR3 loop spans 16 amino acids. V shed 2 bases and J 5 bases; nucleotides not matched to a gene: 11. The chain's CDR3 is CASSLPTGYLRTEAFF. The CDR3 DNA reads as TGTGCCAGCAGCTTACCGACAGGGTATTTGAGGACTGAAGCTTTCTTT.

This CDR3 reads CASSQEVPTPGEADTQYF. The CDR3 DNA follows: TGCGCCAGCAGCCAAGAGGTGCCGACACCCGGCGAGGCAGATACGCAGTATTTT. The chain carries TRBV4-3 and TRBJ2-3, with unresolved D. Per germline, CDR1 LGHNA and CDR2 YSLEER. V lost 0 bases to trimming and J lost 4 bases, with 20 bases between them. The length of the CDR3 is 18 residues.

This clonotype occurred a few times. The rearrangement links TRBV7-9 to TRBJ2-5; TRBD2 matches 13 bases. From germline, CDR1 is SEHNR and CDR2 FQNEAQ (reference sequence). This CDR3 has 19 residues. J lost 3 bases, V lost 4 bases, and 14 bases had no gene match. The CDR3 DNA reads TGTGCCAGCAGCTGGGGACTAGCGGGACTTCTTAGGGCGGAAGAGACCCAGTACTTC. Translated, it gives CASSWGLAGLLRAEETQYF. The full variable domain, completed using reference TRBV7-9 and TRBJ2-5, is DTGVSQNPRHKITKRGQNVTFRCDPISEHNRLYWYRQTLGQGPEFLTYFQNEAQLEKSRLLSDRFSAERPKGSFSTLEIQRTEQGDSAMYLCASSWGLAGLLRAEETQYFGPGTRLLVL.

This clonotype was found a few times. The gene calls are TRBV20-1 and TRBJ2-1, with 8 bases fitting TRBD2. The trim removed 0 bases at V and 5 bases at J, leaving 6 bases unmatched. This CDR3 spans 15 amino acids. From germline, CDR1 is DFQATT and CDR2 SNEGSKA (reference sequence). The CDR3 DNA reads TGCAGTGCTAGAGATCCAGCGGGAGAAGACAATGAGCAGTTCTTC. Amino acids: CSARDPAGEDNEQFF.

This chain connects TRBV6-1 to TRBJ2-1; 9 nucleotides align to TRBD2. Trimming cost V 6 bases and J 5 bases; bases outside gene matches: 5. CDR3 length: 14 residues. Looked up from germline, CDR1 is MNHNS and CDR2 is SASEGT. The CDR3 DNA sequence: TGTGCCAGCAGACAGCGGGAGGAACACAATGAGCAGTTCTTC. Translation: CASRQREEHNEQFF.

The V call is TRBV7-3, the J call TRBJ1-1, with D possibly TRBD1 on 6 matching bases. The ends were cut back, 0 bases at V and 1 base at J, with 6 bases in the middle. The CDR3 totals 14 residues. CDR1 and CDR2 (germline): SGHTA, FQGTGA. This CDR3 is CASSLTGANTEAFF. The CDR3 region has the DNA TGTGCCAGCAGCTTAACGGGGGCGAACACTGAAGCTTTCTTT.

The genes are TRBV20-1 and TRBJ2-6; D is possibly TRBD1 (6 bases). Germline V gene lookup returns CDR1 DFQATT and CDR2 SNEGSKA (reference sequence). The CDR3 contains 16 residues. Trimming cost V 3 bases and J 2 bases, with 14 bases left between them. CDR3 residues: CSASVPGQPGANVLTF. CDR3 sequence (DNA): TGCAGTGCTAGTGTGCCCGGACAGCCTGGGGCCAACGTCCTGACTTTC.

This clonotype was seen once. The CDR3, as DNA: TGTGCCAGTAGTCTCTTCGGGGGAGTGGCGCGAGATACGCAGTATTTT. Translation: CASSLFGGVARDTQYF. V usage is TRBV19 and J usage is TRBJ2-3, with D possibly being TRBD2 (6 bases). Trimming cost V 5 bases and J 5 bases, with 20 bases left between them. Germline loops: CDR1 LNHDA, CDR2 SQIVND (reference sequence). The CDR3 consists of 16 residues.

CDR3: CSARGQAGGKNEQYF. Written as DNA, the CDR3 is TGCAGTGCTAGAGGTCAGGCGGGAGGCAAAAACGAGCAGTACTTC. The V and J genes are TRBV20-1 and TRBJ2-7; TRBD2 matches at 8 bases. Looked up from germline, CDR1 is DFQATT and CDR2 is SNEGSKA (reference sequence). This CDR3 spans 15 amino acids. V dropped 1 base and J dropped 5; count of bases not matched to a gene: 10.